These 26 T cell receptor beta chains originate from one sample sequenced in a study of identical twins. In TCRdb, the 5' RACE reads were re-called with MiXCR into one record per CDR3 protein. Found here are 520,000 or so distinct CDR3 sequences, about 20% of them singletons; the top ten hold roughly 0.9%. These data were likewise used in another study, on T cells expressing NK-cell markers.

The material sequenced was CD4+ T cells sorted from blood. Every receptor here comes from a woman under 30 in good health.

This clonotype was seen more than once but under ten times. This chain joins TRBV29-1 and TRBJ2-1; the match to TRBD1 covers 7 bases. CDR1 is SQVTM and CDR2 is ANQGSEA in the germline V gene. The CDR3 consists of 14 residues. After removal of 1 base from V and 2 bases from J, the junction contained 2 bases not matched to a gene. CDR3 residues: CSVEAGQAYNEQFF. As DNA, the CDR3 is TGCAGCGTTGAAGCCGGACAGGCCTACAATGAGCAGTTCTTC.

CDR3 in amino acids: CSASIKGVGFTGELFF. In DNA, the CDR3 is TGCAGTGCTAGCATAAAGGGGGTCGGATTCACCGGGGAGCTGTTTTTT. V and J are TRBV20-1 and TRBJ2-2, with D perhaps matching TRBD1 (6 bases). Germline V gives CDR1 DFQATT, CDR2 SNEGSKA (reference sequence). Trimming stripped 3 bases from V and 4 bases from J, with 18 bases between. CDR3 length equals 16 residues.

This clonotype has a handful of counts. The rearrangement joins TRBV3-1 to TRBJ2-1; maybe TRBD1 (5 bases). CDR3 length equals 13 residues. V was shortened by 4 bases and J by 14 bases, with 18 bases between the two germline ends. Germline V CDR1 and CDR2: LGHDT, YNNKEL (reference sequence). The CDR3 loop reads CASSLNGQLQEFF. The CDR3 bases are TGTGCCAGCAGCCTAAACGGACAACTCCAGGAGTTCTTC.

This clonotype has just a few counts. V is TRBV12-3 or TRBV12-4 and J is TRBJ1-1; D not resolved. The CDR3 has 15 residues. With 2 bases removed from V and 1 base from J, the gap between germline ends came to 11 bases. CDR3 loop: CASSLIMGANTEAFF. The CDR3 nucleotides are TGTGCCAGCAGTTTAATTATGGGAGCGAACACTGAAGCTTTCTTT.

The chain combines TRBV20-1 with TRBJ2-3, with 9 nucleotides matching TRBD1. V was clipped by 0 bases and J by 4 bases; unmatched bases: 5. Germline-derived CDR1 and CDR2 are DFQATT and SNEGSKA (reference sequence). The CDR3 spans 15 residues. Here the CDR3 DNA reads TGCAGTGCTAGAGATCTAGGGACAGGGTCAGATACGCAGTATTTT. This translates into CSARDLGTGSDTQYF.

This clonotype was recorded a few times. V usage is TRBV6-5 and J usage is TRBJ2-1; 12 nucleotides match TRBD2. The CDR3 covers 17 residues. Germline V lookup: CDR1 MNHEY, CDR2 SVGAGI. J gave up 3 bases and V 0 bases, and 3 bases lay outside the gene matches. The CDR3 sequence: CASSYSGLAGRYNEQFF. The CDR3 DNA is TGTGCCAGCAGTTACTCAGGACTAGCGGGGCGCTACAATGAGCAGTTCTTC.

The rearrangement links TRBV3-1 to TRBJ2-7; D might be TRBD1 (5 bases). Germline V gene lookup returns CDR1 LGHDT and CDR2 YNNKEL (reference sequence). This CDR3 has 12 amino acids. The V and J ends lost 3 bases and 5 bases respectively, with 8 bases between them. Here the CDR3 reads CASSHLGDEQYF. CDR3 DNA sequence: TGTGCCAGCAGCCACCTAGGGGACGAGCAGTACTTC.

The chain couples TRBV20-1 to TRBJ2-5, with D possibly being TRBD2 (5 bases). The CDR3 runs to 15 residues. Germline V gene sequence: CDR1 DFQATT, CDR2 SNEGSKA (reference sequence). Trimming took 0 bases from V and 2 from J, leaving 13 bases between them. CDR3 sequence reads: CSAREGSQRQETQYF. The CDR3 DNA reads as TGCAGTGCTAGAGAGGGTAGCCAGCGGCAAGAGACCCAGTACTTC.

This chain uses TRBV18 with TRBJ2-1; D gene unclear. Germline CDR1 reads KGHSH; CDR2 reads LQKENI. This CDR3 is built from 13 residues. The germline V and J ends were trimmed by 3 bases and 6 bases, with 9 bases remaining between them. The CDR3 DNA follows: TGTGCCAGCTCACCCTTTTTCGTCAATGAGCAGTTCTTC. Amino acids: CASSPFFVNEQFF. The complete variable domain, with remaining parts taken from reference TRBV18 and TRBJ2-1, reads NAGVMQNPRHLVRRRGQEARLRCSPMKGHSHVYWYRQLPEEGLKFMVYLQKENIIDESGMPKERFSAEFPKEGPSILRIQQVVRGDSAAYFCASSPFFVNEQFFGPGTRLTVL.

The rearrangement joins TRBV20-1 to TRBJ1-4; D not certain. The germline V gene encodes CDR1 DFQATT and CDR2 SNEGSKA (reference sequence). This CDR3 contains 14 residues. V lost 0 bases and J lost 5, with 10 bases in between. CDR3 sequence: CSARERVGNEKLFF. The CDR3 DNA sequence: TGCAGTGCTAGAGAAAGGGTGGGGAATGAAAAACTGTTTTTT.

The chain combines TRBV12-3 or TRBV12-4 with TRBJ2-7; 7 bases map to TRBD2. The CDR3 length is 13 residues. V shed 6 bases and J 2 bases; nucleotides not matched to a gene: 4. The CDR3 loop is CASSQSGTYEQYF. CDR3 in DNA: TGTGCCAGCAGCCAGAGCGGGACCTACGAGCAGTACTTC.

This clonotype was recorded a few times. This chain uses TRBV6-5 with TRBJ1-1, with D maybe TRBD1 (6 bases). V lost 0 bases, J lost 6 bases, and 17 bases lay in between. The germline V gene encodes CDR1 MNHEY and CDR2 SVGAGI. This CDR3 contains 16 residues. The DNA of the CDR3 is TGTGCCAGCAGTTACTCGATTTCGGCGGCAGGGGCTGAAGCTTTCTTT. Its protein is CASSYSISAAGAEAFF.

This clonotype was picked up a small number of times. This chain links TRBV20-1 with TRBJ2-1; a possible D gene is TRBD1 (5 bases). V lost 8 bases and J 6 bases, leaving 8 bases between the germline ends. The CDR3 has 10 amino acids. The germline V gene has CDR1 DFQATT and CDR2 SNEGSKA (reference sequence). The CDR3 nucleotides read TGCAGTAGTCAGGGCAATGAGCAGTTCTTC. Protein: CSSQGNEQFF.

This clonotype has more than one count but fewer than ten. V gene TRBV11-1 combines with J gene TRBJ2-1; TRBD2 might be the D (6 bases). CDR3 length: 14 amino acids. Trimming took 6 bases from V and 4 from J, leaving 13 bases between them. CDR1 SGHAT and CDR2 FQDESV come from the germline V gene (reference sequence). CDR3 in amino acids: CASRGLVAYNEQFF. In DNA, the CDR3 is TGTGCCAGCAGGGGACTCGTGGCTTACAATGAGCAGTTCTTC.

This rearrangement joins TRBV7-2 to TRBJ2-5; D is uncertain. V was clipped by 6 bases and J by 1 base, with 9 bases between them. The V gene's germline CDR1 is SGHTA and CDR2 FQGNSA. The CDR3 runs to 13 residues. Here the CDR3 reads CASSTGFQETQYF. The CDR3 nucleotides read TGTGCCAGCAGTACCGGCTTCCAAGAGACCCAGTACTTC.

In this sample, this clonotype turned up many times. V gene TRBV12-3 or TRBV12-4 combines with J gene TRBJ1-5; D call uncertain. Deletions cut 0 bases from V and 10 bases from J, with 10 bases between. This CDR3 has 13 amino acids. The CDR3: CASSLAEIDPQHF. The CDR3 region has the DNA TGTGCCAGCAGTTTAGCGGAGATAGATCCCCAGCATTTT.

This clonotype was seen a handful of times. The rearrangement links TRBV11-3 to TRBJ2-1, with D maybe TRBD1 (6 bases). This CDR3 has 17 residues. The germline gives CDR1 SGHNT, CDR2 YENEEA. Trimming cost V 3 bases and J 4 bases, with 19 bases left between them. In DNA, the CDR3 is TGTGCCAGCAGCTTTGGGGTAGGGGGACCCGATTACAATGAGCAGTTCTTC. Translating gives CASSFGVGGPDYNEQFF.

The chain joins TRBV7-2 to TRBJ2-3, with 7 bases that match TRBD1. The CDR3 runs to 16 residues. Trimming took 2 bases from V and 6 from J; bases not matched to a gene: 11. From germline, CDR1 is SGHTA and CDR2 FQGNSA. The CDR3 is CASSLRGGSLMDTQYF. In DNA, the CDR3 is TGTGCCAGCAGCTTAAGAGGGGGCAGTTTGATGGATACGCAGTATTTT. The full variable domain, rest sourced from reference TRBV7-2 and TRBJ2-3, is GAGVSQSPSNKVTEKGKDVELRCDPISGHTALYWYRQSLGQGLEFLIYFQGNSAPDKSGLPSDRFSAERTGGSVSTLTIQRTQQEDSAVYLCASSLRGGSLMDTQYFGPGTRLTVL.

This chain uses TRBV18 with TRBJ1-3; 9 bases are shared with TRBD1. Germline V lookup: CDR1 KGHSH, CDR2 LQKENI. This CDR3 is 14 amino acids long. The ends lost 3 bases at V and 8 bases at J; junction bases unmatched: 5. The DNA of the CDR3 is TGTGCCAGCTCACCTTGGACAGGGGCGGACACCATATATTTT. Residues: CASSPWTGADTIYF.

V usage is TRBV9 and J usage is TRBJ2-7; D not resolved. V lost 0 bases, J lost 4 bases, and 14 bases lay in between. The CDR3 consists of 15 residues. The V gene's germline CDR1 is SGDLS and CDR2 YYNGEE. DNA of the CDR3: TGTGCCAGCAGCGTAGCCCCCGGGTCCCAATACGAGCAGTACTTC. Encoded protein: CASSVAPGSQYEQYF.

This clonotype was seen more than once but under ten times. This chain links TRBV9 with TRBJ1-4; unclear D gene. Germline CDR1 and CDR2: SGDLS and YYNGEE. The CDR3 contains 15 residues. Trimming took 3 bases from V and 8 from J, leaving 17 bases between them. The CDR3 DNA is TGTGCCAGCAGCGCTTCGGAAGGAACTCAGGAAAAACTGTTTTTT. Encoded protein: CASSASEGTQEKLFF.

This clonotype was seen more than once but under ten times. The chain is built from TRBV2 and TRBJ1-2, with 8 positions matching TRBD1. Germline V lookup: CDR1 SNHLY, CDR2 FYNNEI. The V segment lost 4 bases and the J segment 4 bases; nucleotides outside the gene matches: 8. The CDR3 contains 15 residues. The CDR3 DNA sequence: TGTGCCAGCAGTGGACGGACAGGGACATCCTATGGCTACACCTTC. Protein product: CASSGRTGTSYGYTF.

A few counts support this clonotype. CDR3 DNA: TGCGCCAGCAGCTTGGGTTCCCGGGATCGGACAAATGAGCAGTTCTTC. Encoded protein: CASSLGSRDRTNEQFF. The chain carries TRBV5-1 and TRBJ2-1; D possibly uses TRBD1 or TRBD2 (5 bases each). The CDR3 covers 16 residues. V lost 0 bases and J 7 bases, leaving 17 bases between the germline ends. Germline V lookup: CDR1 SGHRS, CDR2 YFSETQ.

V and J are TRBV24-1 and TRBJ2-5, with D maybe TRBD2 (5 bases). Germline CDR1 is KGHDR and CDR2 is SFDVKD. The CDR3 loop spans 13 amino acids. V lost 6 bases and J 4 bases, leaving 11 bases between the germline ends. The CDR3 DNA follows: TGTGCCACCAGTCCGAGGGATTCAGAGACCCAGTACTTC. Translated, it gives CATSPRDSETQYF.

The V gene is TRBV20-1, the J gene TRBJ1-1; 7 bases are shared with TRBD1. The germline CDR1 and CDR2 sequences are DFQATT and SNEGSKA (reference sequence). The CDR3 is 13 amino acids. Trimming cost V 5 bases and J 8 bases; bases outside gene matches: 11. The CDR3 protein is CSALGQPDGEAFF. The CDR3, as DNA: TGCAGTGCTTTGGGACAGCCCGACGGAGAAGCTTTCTTT.

V usage is TRBV29-1 and J usage is TRBJ2-7; weak D call: TRBD2 (6 bases). CDR1 is SQVTM and CDR2 is ANQGSEA in the germline V gene. The CDR3 loop spans 14 amino acids. This CDR3 reads CIPGSGEPKYEQYF. As DNA, the CDR3 is TGCATACCCGGGTCGGGGGAGCCGAAGTACGAGCAGTACTTC.